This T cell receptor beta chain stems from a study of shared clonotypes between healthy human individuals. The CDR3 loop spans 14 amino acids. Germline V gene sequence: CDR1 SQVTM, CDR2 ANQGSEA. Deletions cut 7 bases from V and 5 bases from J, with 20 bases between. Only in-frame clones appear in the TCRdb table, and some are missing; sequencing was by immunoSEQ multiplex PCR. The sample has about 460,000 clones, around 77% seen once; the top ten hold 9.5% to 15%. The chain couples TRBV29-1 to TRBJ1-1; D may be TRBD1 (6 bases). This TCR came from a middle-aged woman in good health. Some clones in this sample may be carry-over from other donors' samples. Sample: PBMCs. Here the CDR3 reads CSAMGHPERTEAFF. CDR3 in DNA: TGCAGCGCGATGGGACACCCTGAGAGGACTGAAGCTTTCTTT.